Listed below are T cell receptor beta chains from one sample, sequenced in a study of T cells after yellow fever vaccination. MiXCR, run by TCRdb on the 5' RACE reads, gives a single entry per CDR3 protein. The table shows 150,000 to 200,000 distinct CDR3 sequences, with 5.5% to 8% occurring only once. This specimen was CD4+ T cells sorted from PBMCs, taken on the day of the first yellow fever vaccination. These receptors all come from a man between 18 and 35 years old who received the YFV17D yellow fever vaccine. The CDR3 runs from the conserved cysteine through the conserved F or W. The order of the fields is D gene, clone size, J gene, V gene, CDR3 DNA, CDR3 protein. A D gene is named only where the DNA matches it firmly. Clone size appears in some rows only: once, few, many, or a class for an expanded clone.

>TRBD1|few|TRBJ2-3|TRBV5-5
TGTGCCAGCAGCTTGAGGGGACAGATGTCAGATACGCAGTATTTT
CASSLRGQMSDTQYF
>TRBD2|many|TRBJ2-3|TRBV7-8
TGTGCCAGCAGACACGAAGCGGGGGGAGGTGATACGCAGTATTTT
CASRHEAGGGDTQYF
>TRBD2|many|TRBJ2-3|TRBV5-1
TGCGCCAGCAGCCGCAGCGGGGGGCAAGATACGCAGTATTTT
CASSRSGGQDTQYF
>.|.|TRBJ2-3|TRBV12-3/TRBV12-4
TGTGCCAGCAGTCCGCATACCAGAGGAGAGCAGTATTTT
CASSPHTRGEQYF
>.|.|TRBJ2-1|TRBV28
TGTGCCAGCGGTTTACCGGGGGGCGCTTACAATGAGCAGTTCTTC
CASGLPGGAYNEQFF
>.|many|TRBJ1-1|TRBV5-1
TGCGCCAGCAGCTTGACGGTGAACACTGAAGCTTTCTTT
CASSLTVNTEAFF
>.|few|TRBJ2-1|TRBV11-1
TGTGCCAGCAGCTTAGGAGGTTGGGGATCGGATCTCTACAATGAGCAGTTCTTC
CASSLGGWGSDLYNEQFF
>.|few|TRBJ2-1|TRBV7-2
TGTGCCAGCAGCTTAAATCCAGGGATGCAGTTCTTC
CASSLNPGMQFF
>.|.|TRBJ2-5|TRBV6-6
TGTGCCAGTGCTCGTATCCCCCAAGAGACCCAGTACTTC
CASARIPQETQYF
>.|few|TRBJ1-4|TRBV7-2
TGTGCCAGCAGCAGATCAGTTGGGACTAATGAAAAACTGTTTTTT
CASSRSVGTNEKLFF
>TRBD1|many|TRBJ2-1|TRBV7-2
TGTGCCAGCAGCTTGACAGGGGTATCCTACAATGAGCAGTTCTTC
CASSLTGVSYNEQFF
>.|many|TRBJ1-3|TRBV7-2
TGTGCCAGCAGCACGGGTGGGGGGACTGGAAACACCATATATTTT
CASSTGGGTGNTIYF
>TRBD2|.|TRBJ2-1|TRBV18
TGTGCCAGCTCGCAAACTAGCGGGGGGGCCCATGAGCAGTTCTTC
CASSQTSGGAHEQFF
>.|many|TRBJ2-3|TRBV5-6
TGTGCCAGCAGCTTAACTAGCATTCAGCGGGATACGCAGTATTTT
CASSLTSIQRDTQYF
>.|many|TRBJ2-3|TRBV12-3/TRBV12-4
TGTGCCAGCAGTTTAAGAGAGCCAGATACGCAGTATTTT
CASSLREPDTQYF
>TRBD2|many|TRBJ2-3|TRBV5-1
TGCGCCAGCAGCATAGCGGGGGACACAGATACGCAGTATTTT
CASSIAGDTDTQYF
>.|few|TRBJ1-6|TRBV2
TGTGCCAGCAGTGATGGGTGGAGGGGTACTTCACCCCTCCACTTT
CASSDGWRGTSPLHF
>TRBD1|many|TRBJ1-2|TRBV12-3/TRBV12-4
TGTGCCAGCACCGCCCGGACAGGGAGCTATGGCTACACCTTC
CASTARTGSYGYTF